Listed below are T cell receptor beta chains from one sample, sequenced in a study of blood T cell repertoires in COVID-19. Sequencing used immunoSEQ multiplex PCR; TCRdb keeps in-frame clones, though not all of them. The sample lists 300,000 to 350,000 clones; about 93% were seen once. Sequencing input: peripheral blood. Every receptor here comes from a woman between 18 and 29 years old who had recovered from COVID-19. CDR3s include the opening cysteine and the closing phenylalanine or tryptophan. The D gene is left open where the match is weak. Clone size, where shown, is once, few, many, or a class for clones that have expanded.

DNA: TGTGCCAGTAGCCCAACCGGGACTAGCGGGAGATACGAGCAGTTCTTC
CDR3: CASSPTGTSGRYEQFF
D: TRBD2
V: TRBV19
size: .
J: TRBJ2-1

DNA: TGCGCCAGCAGCCAAGATTTGACAGGAATAAATGAGCAGTTCTTC
CDR3: CASSQDLTGINEQFF
D: .
V: TRBV4-1
size: .
J: TRBJ2-1

DNA: TGTGCCAGCAGTCGCCAGGGGGCGCCGGACTATGGCTACACCTTC
CDR3: CASSRQGAPDYGYTF
D: TRBD1
V: TRBV6-5
size: .
J: TRBJ1-2

DNA: TGTGCCAGCAGCTATCATGTGGGCATGAACACTGAAGCTTTCTTT
CDR3: CASSYHVGMNTEAFF
D: .
V: TRBV7-9
size: .
J: TRBJ1-1

DNA: TGTGCCAGCAGTTACTCAAACTCAGGGTATAGCAATCAGCCCCAGCATTTT
CDR3: CASSYSNSGYSNQPQHF
D: .
V: TRBV6-2/TRBV6-3
size: few
J: TRBJ1-5

DNA: TGTGCCTGGAGTGATGAAGGGGCCACTGAAGCTTTCTTT
CDR3: CAWSDEGATEAFF
D: .
V: TRBV30
size: .
J: TRBJ1-1

DNA: TGTGCCAGCAGCGTAGGACAATGGGTAGCGGGGGGCATGAGCTCCTACAATGAGCAGTTCTTC
CDR3: CASSVGQWVAGGMSSYNEQFF
D: TRBD2
V: TRBV9
size: once
J: TRBJ2-1

DNA: TGTGCCACCAGCAGAGAACCGGAGAGCTCCTACAATGAGCAGTTCTTC
CDR3: CATSREPESSYNEQFF
D: .
V: TRBV15
size: .
J: TRBJ2-1

DNA: TGTGCCAGCAGCTCAACAGGTGTGAGCTATGGCTACACCTTC
CDR3: CASSSTGVSYGYTF
D: .
V: TRBV11-3
size: .
J: TRBJ1-2

DNA: TGTGCCAGCAGTTTATTGGCAGGGCCAAATGAGCAGTTCTTC
CDR3: CASSLLAGPNEQFF
D: .
V: TRBV27
size: .
J: TRBJ2-1

DNA: TGTGCCAGCAGTTACATCAGGCGGGCAGGGGATGGCTACACCTTC
CDR3: CASSYIRRAGDGYTF
D: .
V: TRBV6-2/TRBV6-3
size: .
J: TRBJ1-2

DNA: TGCAGTGCAGGGACAGACGGCTACACCTTC
CDR3: CSAGTDGYTF
D: TRBD1
V: TRBV20-1
size: .
J: TRBJ1-2

DNA: TGCGCCAGCAGTGAGTCCCGGACTAGCGGGAGGTTCGTGAGGGAGACCCAGTACTTC
CDR3: CASSESRTSGRFVRETQYF
D: TRBD2
V: TRBV10-2
size: .
J: TRBJ2-5

DNA: TGTGCCAGCCGTAGAGGCGGGACCACCGGGGAGCTGTTTTTT
CDR3: CASRRGGTTGELFF
D: .
V: TRBV27
size: once
J: TRBJ2-2

DNA: TGTGCCAGCAGCGTTCGGGGGGAGGCCACCGGGGAGCTGTTTTTT
CDR3: CASSVRGEATGELFF
D: TRBD2
V: TRBV9
size: .
J: TRBJ2-2

DNA: TGTGCCAGCAGCAGACTAGCGGGATCTGGGGGGGAGCAGTTCTTC
CDR3: CASSRLAGSGGEQFF
D: TRBD2
V: TRBV11-2
size: once
J: TRBJ2-1

DNA: TGCAGCGTTGAGGGGGGGCGAGAGACCCAGTACTTC
CDR3: CSVEGGRETQYF
D: .
V: TRBV29-1
size: .
J: TRBJ2-5

DNA: TGTGCCACCAGTGACCCTCGGGGCGGGACGAACACCGGGGAGCTGTTTTTT
CDR3: CATSDPRGGTNTGELFF
D: .
V: TRBV24-1
size: few
J: TRBJ2-2

DNA: TGTGCCAGTAGTCCCCGGGACAGTAATGAAAAACTGTTTTTT
CDR3: CASSPRDSNEKLFF
D: TRBD1
V: TRBV19
size: .
J: TRBJ1-4

DNA: TGTGCCAGCAGTACAGGGAACTATGGCTACACCTTC
CDR3: CASSTGNYGYTF
D: .
V: TRBV28
size: .
J: TRBJ1-2

DNA: TGTGCCTGGGGACTAGCGAACACCGGGGAGCTGTTTTTT
CDR3: CAWGLANTGELFF
D: TRBD2
V: TRBV30
size: once
J: TRBJ2-2

DNA: TGTGCTAGTGGCCGCGGGACCTGGGGCTATGAAGCTTTCTTT
CDR3: CASGRGTWGYEAFF
D: .
V: TRBV12-5
size: few
J: TRBJ1-1

DNA: TGCGCCAGCAGCCAGGAAACAGGGCCGGGTGAAAAACTGTTTTTT
CDR3: CASSQETGPGEKLFF
D: .
V: TRBV4-3
size: .
J: TRBJ1-4

DNA: TGCGCCAGCAGCTTCCTCGACAGTAACTATGGCTACACCTTC
CDR3: CASSFLDSNYGYTF
D: .
V: TRBV5-1
size: .
J: TRBJ1-2

DNA: TGTGCCACCAGTGATTTAGGGCAGGGGGTTGGCTACACCTTC
CDR3: CATSDLGQGVGYTF
D: TRBD1
V: TRBV24-1
size: .
J: TRBJ1-2

DNA: TGTGCCAGCAGTTACCCTGGACAGACACCACTCGGGGAGACCCAGTACTTC
CDR3: CASSYPGQTPLGETQYF
D: .
V: TRBV6-2/TRBV6-3
size: .
J: TRBJ2-5

DNA: TGTGCCACCTTCCTAGGGGGGACAGCTTATGGCTACACCTTC
CDR3: CATFLGGTAYGYTF
D: TRBD1
V: TRBV6-5
size: .
J: TRBJ1-2

DNA: TGTGCTAGTGGTTTGACCCAGGCCAGCTCCTATAATTCACCCCTCCACTTT
CDR3: CASGLTQASSYNSPLHF
D: .
V: TRBV12-5
size: .
J: TRBJ1-6

DNA: TGTGCCAGCAGCTTAGTTACAAAATATAGCAATCAGCCCCAGCATTTT
CDR3: CASSLVTKYSNQPQHF
D: .
V: TRBV7-8
size: .
J: TRBJ1-5

DNA: TGTGCCAGCAGTCGTAGACAGGGGGCAGATACGCAGTATTTT
CDR3: CASSRRQGADTQYF
D: TRBD1
V: TRBV3-1/TRBV3-2
size: .
J: TRBJ2-3

DNA: TGTGCCAGCAGCTTAGGACAGGCTTTGAACACCGGGGAGCTGTTTTTT
CDR3: CASSLGQALNTGELFF
D: .
V: TRBV7-8
size: .
J: TRBJ2-2

DNA: TGCGCCAGCGGGCGGGAGTCTGAAGATACGCAGTATTTT
CDR3: CASGRESEDTQYF
D: TRBD2
V: TRBV5-1
size: .
J: TRBJ2-3

DNA: TGTGCCAGCAGTGAGGACAAACCTGAGCAGTTCTTC
CDR3: CASSEDKPEQFF
D: .
V: TRBV25-1
size: .
J: TRBJ2-1

DNA: TGTGCCAGTAGTATAGAGGGGGGGCGTACCGGGGAGCTGTTTTTT
CDR3: CASSIEGGRTGELFF
D: .
V: TRBV19
size: .
J: TRBJ2-2

DNA: TGTGCCAGCAGTGTAAGGACTCCGTCCTACAATGAGCAGTTCTTC
CDR3: CASSVRTPSYNEQFF
D: .
V: TRBV27
size: .
J: TRBJ2-1

DNA: TGTGCCAGCAGCCAAGGTCCGGGGGTCACAGATACGCAGTATTTT
CDR3: CASSQGPGVTDTQYF
D: .
V: TRBV3-1/TRBV3-2
size: .
J: TRBJ2-3

DNA: TGTGCCAGCAGCTTGGGTCAATTATTATTGGAGAGACTGGGCAATGAGCAGTTCTTC
CDR3: CASSLGQLLLERLGNEQFF
D: .
V: TRBV5-8
size: .
J: TRBJ2-1

DNA: TGTGCCAGCAGCGCGGGACTAGCGGGAGGGGAGCAGTTCTTC
CDR3: CASSAGLAGGEQFF
D: TRBD2
V: TRBV9
size: once
J: TRBJ2-1

DNA: TGTGCCAGCAGCCTAGGAGGGTATAATGAAAAACTGTTTTTT
CDR3: CASSLGGYNEKLFF
D: .
V: TRBV7-8
size: .
J: TRBJ1-4

DNA: TGTGCCAGCAGTGATCGGACAGGGGTTCCAACTAATGAAAAACTGTTTTTT
CDR3: CASSDRTGVPTNEKLFF
D: TRBD1
V: TRBV25-1
size: .
J: TRBJ1-4

DNA: TGCAGCGTTGGGGACGGGAGTAATGAAAAACTGTTTTTT
CDR3: CSVGDGSNEKLFF
D: .
V: TRBV29-1
size: .
J: TRBJ1-4

DNA: TGTGCCAGCAGGGAGGGACAGCTTAATGAAAAACTGTTTTTT
CDR3: CASREGQLNEKLFF
D: TRBD1
V: TRBV6-5
size: .
J: TRBJ1-4

DNA: TGTGCCAGCAGAAGGGACAGGGCCACCGGGGAGCTGTTTTTT
CDR3: CASRRDRATGELFF
D: TRBD1
V: TRBV3-1/TRBV3-2
size: .
J: TRBJ2-2

DNA: TGTGCCTGGAGTAGAGGGAATAATGATAGACTGTTTTTT
CDR3: CAWSRGNNDRLFF
D: .
V: TRBV30
size: .
J: TRBJ1-4

DNA: TGCGCCAGCAGCCAAGACAGCCTTCTTTATGAAAAACTGTTTTTT
CDR3: CASSQDSLLYEKLFF
D: .
V: TRBV5-1
size: .
J: TRBJ1-4

DNA: TGCGCCAGCAGCCAACCGAGGACTAGCGGGAGGACAGATACGCAGTATTTT
CDR3: CASSQPRTSGRTDTQYF
D: TRBD2
V: TRBV4-1
size: .
J: TRBJ2-3

DNA: TGTGCCAGCGCATGGGCCAACACAGATACGCAGTATTTT
CDR3: CASAWANTDTQYF
D: .
V: TRBV7-2
size: .
J: TRBJ2-3

DNA: TGTGCCAGCAGGATCATAGACAGATTAGATGGCTACACCTTC
CDR3: CASRIIDRLDGYTF
D: .
V: TRBV27
size: .
J: TRBJ1-2

DNA: TGCAGCGTTCTCGGACTAGCGGGAGGGCAAGATACGCAGTATTTT
CDR3: CSVLGLAGGQDTQYF
D: TRBD2
V: TRBV29-1
size: .
J: TRBJ2-3

DNA: TGTGCCAGCAGCTTGGCCGGGACAGGAGGCACTGAAGCTTTCTTT
CDR3: CASSLAGTGGTEAFF
D: TRBD1
V: TRBV5-4
size: few
J: TRBJ1-1

DNA: TGTGCCAGCAGTCGTAATCCGGGACAGGGACAGCCCCAGCATTTT
CDR3: CASSRNPGQGQPQHF
D: TRBD1
V: TRBV6-5
size: .
J: TRBJ1-5

DNA: TGTGCCAGCAGTCGACAGAAGAGCAATCAGCCCCAGCATTTT
CDR3: CASSRQKSNQPQHF
D: .
V: TRBV6-2/TRBV6-3
size: once
J: TRBJ1-5

DNA: TGTGCCAGTAGTATATTCTGGGGGCAAGGAGCTTTCTTT
CDR3: CASSIFWGQGAFF
D: .
V: TRBV19
size: .
J: TRBJ1-1

DNA: TGTGCCTGGAGTCCCGGGAGGGCTTACAATGAGCAGTTCTTC
CDR3: CAWSPGRAYNEQFF
D: TRBD2
V: TRBV30
size: .
J: TRBJ2-1

DNA: TGTGCCATCAGTGAGTCGACAGGGGAGGATGGCTACACCTTC
CDR3: CAISESTGEDGYTF
D: TRBD1
V: TRBV10-3
size: .
J: TRBJ1-2

DNA: TGTGCCAGTAGTCGGGGTTTGGGGAGCGGAGGCAATCAGCCCCAGCATTTT
CDR3: CASSRGLGSGGNQPQHF
D: .
V: TRBV19
size: .
J: TRBJ1-5

DNA: TGTGCCTGGAGGACTAGCGGGAGGATCGGGGAGCTGTTTTTT
CDR3: CAWRTSGRIGELFF
D: TRBD2
V: TRBV30
size: .
J: TRBJ2-2

DNA: TGTGCCAGCAGCTTAGCGGAGGGAATGAACACTGAAGCTTTCTTT
CDR3: CASSLAEGMNTEAFF
D: .
V: TRBV7-9
size: .
J: TRBJ1-1